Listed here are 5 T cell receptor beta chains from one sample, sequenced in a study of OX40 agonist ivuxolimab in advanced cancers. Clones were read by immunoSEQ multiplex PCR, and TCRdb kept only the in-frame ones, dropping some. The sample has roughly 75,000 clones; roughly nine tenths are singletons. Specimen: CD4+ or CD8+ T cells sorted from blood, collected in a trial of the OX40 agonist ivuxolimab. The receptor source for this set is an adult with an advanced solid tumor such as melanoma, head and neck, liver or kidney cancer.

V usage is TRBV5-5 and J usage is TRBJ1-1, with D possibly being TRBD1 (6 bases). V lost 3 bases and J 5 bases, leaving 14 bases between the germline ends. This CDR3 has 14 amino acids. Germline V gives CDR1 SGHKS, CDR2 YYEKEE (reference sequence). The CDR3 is CASSYREEWTEAFF. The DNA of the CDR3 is TGTGCCAGCAGCTACAGGGAAGAGTGGACTGAAGCTTTCTTT.

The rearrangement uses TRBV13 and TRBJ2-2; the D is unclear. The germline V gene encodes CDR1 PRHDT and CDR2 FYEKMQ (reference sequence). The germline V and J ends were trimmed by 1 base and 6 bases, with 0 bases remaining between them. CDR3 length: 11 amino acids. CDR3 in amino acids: CASSLAGELFF. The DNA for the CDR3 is TGTGCCAGCAGCTTAGCCGGGGAGCTGTTTTTT.

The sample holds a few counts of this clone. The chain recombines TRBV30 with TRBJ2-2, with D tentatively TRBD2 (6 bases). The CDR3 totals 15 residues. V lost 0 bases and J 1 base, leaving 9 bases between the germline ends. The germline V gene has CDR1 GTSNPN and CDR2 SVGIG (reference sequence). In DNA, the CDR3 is TGTGCCTGGAGTGTACTGGGGGGGAACACCGGGGAGCTGTTTTTT. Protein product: CAWSVLGGNTGELFF. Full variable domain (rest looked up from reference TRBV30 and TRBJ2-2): SQTIHQWPATLVQPVGSPLSLECTVEGTSNPNLYWYRQAAGRGLQLLFYSVGIGQISSEVPQNLSASRPQDRQFILSSKKLLLSDSGFYLCAWSVLGGNTGELFFGEGSRLTVL.

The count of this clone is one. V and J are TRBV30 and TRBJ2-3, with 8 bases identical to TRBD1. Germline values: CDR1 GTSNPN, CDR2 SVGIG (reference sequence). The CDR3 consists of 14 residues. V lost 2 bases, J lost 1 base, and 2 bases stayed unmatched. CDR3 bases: TGTGCCTGGAGTCGGGGACAGGGCACAGATACGCAGTATTTT. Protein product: CAWSRGQGTDTQYF.

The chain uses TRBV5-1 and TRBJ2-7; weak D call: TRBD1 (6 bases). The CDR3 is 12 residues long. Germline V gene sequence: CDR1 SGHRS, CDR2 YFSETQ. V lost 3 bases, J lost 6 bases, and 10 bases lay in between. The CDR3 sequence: CASSSQGREQYF. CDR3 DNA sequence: TGCGCCAGCAGCTCCCAGGGGCGCGAGCAGTACTTC.